This T cell receptor beta chain was recorded in a study of T cell responses to AZD1222 COVID-19 vaccine. Study-level points and caveats: Spike-specific TCR breadth and depth grew following two AZD1222 doses. Spike was spanned by vaccine-associated CD4 TCRs, which were dominant at 160-218 and 743-854. Clonal diversity was possibly underestimated, and the donors were mostly white British, with more females.

As concerns this clone: Its matching antigen is unknown.

TCRdb's copy holds only in-frame clones and misses some; the assay was immunoSEQ multiplex PCR. The data show about 120,000 clones, around 90% seen once. Germline CDR1 and CDR2: LGHNA and YNFKEQ. The V end was cut by 4 bases, the J end by 4 bases, with 15 bases between. The CDR3 covers 15 residues. The material sequenced was peripheral blood, taken 28 days after the second dose of the MenACWY control vaccine. V and J are TRBV4-2 and TRBJ2-3; weak D call: TRBD2 (5 bases). The clonotype originates from an adult who received the MenACWY meningococcal vaccine as a control. CDR3 sequence reads: CASSRPGSPADTQYF. The DNA of the CDR3 is TGTGCCAGCAGCCGGCCGGGATCCCCCGCAGATACGCAGTATTTT.